A single T cell receptor (beta chain) is shown here with its context. The data were taken from a study of cytomegalovirus exposure and HLA in healthy donors. PCR employed 60 Vbeta and 13 Jbeta primers. Repertoires were generated with immunoSEQ multiplex PCR, while TCRdb's copy carries only in-frame clones and drops some. This sample has about 160,000 clones, with under 80% found just once. CDR1 and CDR2 (germline): MNHEY, SMNVEV (reference sequence). V trimming: 2 bases; J trimming: 3 bases; junction bases outside the gene matches: 9. The CDR3 runs 17 residues. Sequencing used PBMCs. The receptor comes from a man in his forties in good health and CMV-seronegative. The chain combines TRBV27 with TRBJ2-7; TRBD1 matches 11 bases. This CDR3 is CASSLSPGQGAIYEQYF. CDR3 coding DNA: TGTGCCAGCAGTTTAAGCCCCGGACAGGGGGCTATCTACGAGCAGTACTTC.